A single sample is the source of the 31 T cell receptor beta chains below, sequenced in a study of blood T cell repertoires in COVID-19. Clones were read by immunoSEQ multiplex PCR, and TCRdb kept only the in-frame ones, dropping some. The sample holds 200,000 to 300,000 clones, 65% to 90% seen once. The sequenced sample consisted of peripheral blood. The source of these receptors is a man aged 40-55 years who had recovered from COVID-19.

The chain combines TRBV3-1 (or the pseudogene TRBV3-2) with TRBJ1-1, with D unclear. V was trimmed by 1 base and J by 1 base, leaving 4 bases between them. Germline CDR1 and CDR2: LGHDT and YNNKEL (reference sequence). This CDR3 is 13 amino acids long. The CDR3 DNA reads TGTGCCAGCAGCCAAGGTAGGAACACTGAAGCTTTCTTT. Encoded protein: CASSQGRNTEAFF.

The chain has TRBV30 and TRBJ2-4, with 11 bases that match TRBD1. V shed 7 bases and J 10 bases; nucleotides not matched to a gene: 6. The germline gives CDR1 GTSNPN, CDR2 SVGIG (reference sequence). The CDR3 runs 12 residues. CDR3 residues: CASGQGVGIQYF. CDR3 nucleotide sequence: TGTGCCTCGGGACAGGGGGTTGGGATTCAGTACTTC.

The chain combines TRBV13 with TRBJ1-1; D not resolved. There are 16 residues in the CDR3. From germline, CDR1 is PRHDT and CDR2 FYEKMQ (reference sequence). Trimming took off 7 bases at V and 1 base at J, with 19 bases between the two ends. In nucleotides, the CDR3 is TGTGCCAGCACCCTCGGGGTGGTAGTGCGGAACACTGAAGCTTTCTTT. The encoded protein is CASTLGVVVRNTEAFF.

V and J are TRBV7-2 and TRBJ2-7, with 8 bases matching TRBD2. The CDR3 contains 15 residues. Germline values: CDR1 SGHTA, CDR2 FQGNSA. Trimming removed 4 bases from V and 0 bases from J; junction bases left unmatched: 5. CDR3 coding DNA: TGTGCCAGCAGCTCCAGGACTAGCCGCTCCTACGAGCAGTACTTC. Its translation is CASSSRTSRSYEQYF.

The chain joins TRBV6-5 to TRBJ1-3, with D unclear. CDR1 and CDR2 (germline): MNHEY, SVGAGI. Deletions cut 11 bases from V and 0 bases from J, with 11 bases between. This CDR3 is 13 amino acids long. CDR3 bases: TGTGCCTCCGATCGGGACTCTGGAAACACCATATATTTT. Protein: CASDRDSGNTIYF.

The V call is TRBV18, the J call TRBJ2-1, with D possibly matching TRBD2 (6 bases). Germline CDR1 and CDR2: KGHSH and LQKENI. The V and J ends lost 2 bases and 4 bases respectively, with 15 bases between them. This CDR3 spans 16 amino acids. The CDR3 spells CASSPTAGKGYNEQFF. The CDR3 bases are TGTGCCAGCTCACCAACTGCGGGAAAGGGTTACAATGAGCAGTTCTTC.

The chain carries TRBV7-9 and TRBJ2-5, with TRBD2 matching over 9 bases. CDR3 length: 17 amino acids. Unmatched junction bases numbered 7, after V lost 1 base and J lost 1 base. Germline-derived CDR1 and CDR2 are SEHNR and FQNEAQ (reference sequence). CDR3 nucleotides: TGTGCCAGCAGCTTAGTTAGAACTAGCGGGTTCCAAGAGACCCAGTACTTC. Amino acids: CASSLVRTSGFQETQYF.

The chain uses TRBV28 and TRBJ1-2; D is possibly TRBD1 (6 bases). The CDR3 is 10 residues long. The germline CDR1 and CDR2 sequences are MDHEN and SYDVKM. V was pared by 10 bases and J by 8 bases, with 11 bases between. CDR3 region: CATYRAGYTF. CDR3 in DNA: TGTGCCACCTACAGGGCGGGCTACACCTTC.

The gene calls are TRBV11-2 and TRBJ1-2, with 9 bases fitting TRBD1. After removal of 3 bases from V and 4 bases from J, the junction contained 6 bases not matched to a gene. The CDR3 covers 15 residues. The germline V gene encodes CDR1 SGHAT and CDR2 FQNNGV. The CDR3 nucleotides are TGTGCCAGCAGCTTGGGACAGGGACCGTTCTATGGCTACACCTTC. Protein product: CASSLGQGPFYGYTF.

V is TRBV20-1 and J is TRBJ1-6; the D is unclear. V gave up 0 bases and J gave up 14 bases, with 8 bases separating them. The germline V gene encodes CDR1 DFQATT and CDR2 SNEGSKA (reference sequence). The CDR3 has 11 amino acids. The CDR3, as DNA: TGCAGTGCTAGAGATCTAGAGGCCCTCCACTTT. It specifies CSARDLEALHF.

V and J are TRBV7-8 and TRBJ1-5; 7 bases map to TRBD1. The CDR3 runs to 19 residues. The J segment lost 4 bases and the V segment lost 1 base, leaving 16 bases of the junction unmatched. The V gene's germline CDR1 is SGHVS and CDR2 FQNEAQ. The CDR3 is CASSLGFVKPGQRNQPQHF. CDR3 DNA sequence: TGTGCCAGCAGCTTAGGGTTTGTTAAACCGGGACAGAGGAATCAGCCCCAGCATTTT.

The chain has TRBV5-1 and TRBJ1-4; 9 bases are shared with TRBD1. The CDR3 is 15 residues long. The V and J ends lost 1 base and 7 bases, in that order; junction bases with no gene match: 5. Germline CDR1 is SGHRS and CDR2 is YFSETQ. CDR3 protein: CASSLQQGAGEKLFF. Written as DNA, the CDR3 is TGCGCCAGCAGCTTGCAACAGGGGGCAGGTGAAAAACTGTTTTTT.

This clone appeared once. The chain joins TRBV6-5 to TRBJ2-2, with a tentative D call TRBD1 (6 bases). This CDR3 spans 14 amino acids. V was clipped by 6 bases and J by 4 bases, with 12 bases between them. Germline assignment: CDR1 MNHEY and CDR2 SVGAGI. The DNA of the CDR3 is TGTGCCAGCAGACAGAGAGGGGGCACCGGGGAGCTGTTTTTT. Its translation: CASRQRGGTGELFF.

The chain uses TRBV6-5 and TRBJ1-6; perhaps TRBD1 as D (5 bases). Looked up from germline, CDR1 is MNHEY and CDR2 is SVGAGI. The CDR3 is 15 residues long. Trimming pared 2 bases from V and 7 bases from J, leaving 12 bases between. CDR3 loop: CASSYRTTLNSPLHF. Here the CDR3 DNA reads TGTGCCAGCAGTTACCGGACAACGCTCAATTCACCCCTCCACTTT.

This clone was recorded only once. The CDR3 DNA sequence: TGTGCCAGCAGCCGGTCCGTGTGGGGGCAGGTGAGCACTGAAGCTTTCTTT. Its translation: CASSRSVWGQVSTEAFF. The chain employs TRBV6-2 or TRBV6-3 and TRBJ1-1, with D maybe TRBD1 (6 bases). The CDR3 loop spans 17 amino acids. Germline V gene lookup returns CDR1 MNHEY and CDR2 SVGEGT. V was cut by 6 bases and J by 4 bases, with 24 bases left in between.

The chain couples TRBV11-3 to TRBJ1-1; D gene uncertain. Germline CDR1 SGHNT, CDR2 YENEEA. Deletions cut 2 bases from V and 6 bases from J, with 13 bases between. This CDR3 region has 14 residues. CDR3 loop: CASSLSGVGSEAFF. The CDR3 region has the DNA TGTGCCAGCAGCTTATCTGGAGTCGGGTCTGAAGCTTTCTTT.

The V call is TRBV24-1, the J call TRBJ2-1, with 8 bases that match TRBD2. Germline loops: CDR1 KGHDR, CDR2 SFDVKD. The CDR3 totals 15 residues. V trimming: 4 bases; J trimming: 5 bases; junction bases outside the gene matches: 6. The DNA of the CDR3 is TGTGCCACCAGTGACGGCGCGGGAGGCGACAATGAGCAGTTCTTC. It specifies CATSDGAGGDNEQFF.

The DNA for the CDR3 is TGTGCCAGCAGTACTCCCGCGGGTAGAACAGATACGCAGTATTTT. It is translated as CASSTPAGRTDTQYF. The chain links TRBV25-1 to TRBJ2-3; tentatively, D is TRBD2 (5 bases). The V gene's germline CDR1 is MGHDK and CDR2 SYGVNS. This CDR3 spans 15 amino acids. V was clipped by 5 bases and J by 3 bases, with 15 bases between them.

The chain couples TRBV6-5 to TRBJ2-5, with 12 bases fitting TRBD1. The CDR3 runs to 15 residues. V was pared by 6 bases and J by 5 bases, with 7 bases of the junction left unmatched. Looked up from germline, CDR1 is MNHEY and CDR2 is SVGAGI. The CDR3 region is CASSTGQGAWETQYF. CDR3 DNA: TGTGCCAGCAGCACGGGACAGGGGGCATGGGAGACCCAGTACTTC.

The chain couples TRBV12-3 or TRBV12-4 to TRBJ2-7, with D perhaps matching TRBD1 (6 bases). The CDR3 length is 11 residues. V was cut by 6 bases and J by 5 bases, with 8 bases left in between. The CDR3 bases are TGTGCCAGCAGACAGGGAGACGAGCAGTACTTC. Residues: CASRQGDEQYF.

The chain carries TRBV5-4 and TRBJ1-4; 7 nucleotides align to TRBD1. Germline loops: CDR1 SGHNT, CDR2 YYREEE (reference sequence). The length of the CDR3 is 16 residues. The V and J ends lost 3 bases and 8 bases, in that order; junction bases with no gene match: 13. CDR3: CASSSGQASRGEKLFF. The DNA for the CDR3 is TGTGCCAGCAGCTCAGGACAGGCATCCAGGGGGGAAAAACTGTTTTTT.

The rearrangement links TRBV7-2 to TRBJ2-1; D perhaps matches TRBD2 (5 bases). CDR3 length: 15 amino acids. With 5 bases removed from V and 0 bases from J, the gap between germline ends came to 11 bases. CDR1 SGHTA and CDR2 FQGNSA come from the germline V gene. CDR3 nucleotides: TGTGCCAGCAGCGTAATCCGGGGCTCCTACAATGAGCAGTTCTTC. It is translated as CASSVIRGSYNEQFF.

The CDR3 bases are TGTGCCAGTAGAACTAGCGGGGGTTCCTACGAGCAGTACTTC. This codes for CASRTSGGSYEQYF. The chain links TRBV19 to TRBJ2-7, with 11 bases lining up with TRBD2. Trimming cost V 6 bases and J 1 base; bases outside gene matches: 2. The CDR3 consists of 14 residues. CDR1 is LNHDA, CDR2 SQIVND, per germline (reference sequence).

The gene calls are TRBV9 and TRBJ2-3; 8 bases are a match to TRBD2. V lost 2 bases to trimming and J lost 4 bases; unmatched junction nucleotides: 15. The CDR3 runs 18 residues. Germline V CDR1 and CDR2: SGDLS, YYNGEE. This CDR3 reads CASSVQTLPGGRSDTQYF. DNA for the CDR3: TGTGCCAGCAGCGTCCAAACTCTCCCGGGGGGGCGTTCAGATACGCAGTATTTT.

This clone was detected only once. V usage is TRBV19 and J usage is TRBJ1-4, with TRBD1 matching over 7 bases. Germline CDR1 is LNHDA and CDR2 is SQIVND (reference sequence). Trimming took 7 bases from V and 0 from J; bases not matched to a gene: 2. CDR3 size: 14 residues. Here the CDR3 reads CASMGTATNEKLFF. In DNA, the CDR3 is TGTGCCAGTATGGGGACAGCAACTAATGAAAAACTGTTTTTT.

The chain has TRBV5-1 and TRBJ1-2, with D possibly being TRBD1 (5 bases). Germline loops: CDR1 SGHRS, CDR2 YFSETQ. The CDR3 has 14 amino acids. V lost 6 bases, J lost 7 bases, and 19 bases lay in between. The CDR3 here is CASTRAEERGGYTF. Here the CDR3 DNA reads TGCGCCAGCACCCGGGCGGAAGAAAGGGGTGGCTACACCTTC.

The chain combines TRBV5-1 with TRBJ1-2; possibly TRBD1 for D (5 bases). Trimming cost V 4 bases and J 8 bases, with 21 bases left between them. The germline V gene has CDR1 SGHRS and CDR2 YFSETQ. The CDR3 sequence is 15 residues long. CDR3 in DNA: TGCGCCAGCAGCGTCGGGGGGACCGAGAGAGGAGGCTACACCTTC. It encodes CASSVGGTERGGYTF.

The chain employs TRBV5-4 and TRBJ2-1; D perhaps matches TRBD2 (6 bases). The CDR3 consists of 17 residues. Trimming removed 2 bases at V and 0 bases at J, with 15 bases between. The germline gives CDR1 SGHNT, CDR2 YYREEE (reference sequence). The CDR3 reads CASSFSWAGSSYNEQFF. DNA for the CDR3: TGTGCCAGCAGCTTTAGTTGGGCGGGAAGCTCCTACAATGAGCAGTTCTTC.

The chain carries TRBV6-6 and TRBJ1-2; TRBD1 agrees at 7 bases. Per the germline V gene, CDR1 is MNHNY and CDR2 is SVGAGI (reference sequence). This CDR3 has 16 residues. J was trimmed by 5 bases and V by 3 bases; bases with no gene match: 12. The CDR3 DNA is TGTGCCAGCAGTTATAGCACAGGGGCTGGGGGGTATGGCTACACCTTC. Amino acids: CASSYSTGAGGYGYTF.

The chain is built from TRBV19 and TRBJ1-5, with TRBD1 matching 9 bases. The length of the CDR3 is 18 residues. Germline CDR1 reads LNHDA; CDR2 reads SQIVND (reference sequence). V shed 3 bases, J shed 4 bases, and the junction held 13 bases outside the gene matches. The CDR3 DNA reads TGTGCCAGTAGTATCCGGGACAGGGATGGCCCTATGAATCAGCCCCAGCATTTT. It yields the protein CASSIRDRDGPMNQPQHF. The variable domain in full, with the rest retrieved from reference TRBV19 and TRBJ1-5, is DGGITQSPKYLFRKEGQNVTLSCEQNLNHDAMYWYRQDPGQGLRLIYYSQIVNDFQKGDIAEGYSVSREKKESFPLTVTSAQKNPTAFYLCASSIRDRDGPMNQPQHFGDGTRLSIL.

This chain joins TRBV3-1 (or the pseudogene TRBV3-2) and TRBJ2-3; 8 positions match TRBD1. Unmatched junction bases numbered 18, after V lost 5 bases and J lost 2 bases. There are 19 residues in the CDR3. The germline gives CDR1 LGHDT, CDR2 YNNKEL (reference sequence). The CDR3 sequence is CASSISPGQEVLNTDTQYF. The CDR3 DNA reads as TGTGCCAGCAGCATAAGCCCGGGACAGGAGGTCCTGAACACAGATACGCAGTATTTT.